The present entry profiles one TCR beta chain with its context. Its antigen specificity is not known. It has no much larger one-base neighbor in the sample; base qualities were not kept. The sample contains more than one DNA sequence encoding this CDR3. Using the deep immunoSEQ assay, multiplex PCR amplified TCR CDR3 regions from genomic DNA. Extracted genomic DNA from each cell subset was distributed evenly across all wells of several immunoSEQ 96-well plates, and each plate was treated as a replicate. Each replicate PCR for sorted subsets received approximately 200 ng genomic DNA, equal to about 30,000 T cell genomes. The purified libraries were quantified using a Qubit 3.0 fluorometer, sized with a Bioanalyzer 2100, and then quantified again using the KAPA Library Quantification kit. A separate single-read 150-cycle Illumina NextSeq 550 flow cell was used to sequence each immunoSEQ 96-well plate. Per the original workflow: Because only junctional sequences without quality scores were contained in the immunoSEQ output, filtering matching that applied to full-length reads could not be performed. To assign V/J genes and CDR3, sequences were annotated using PyIR, a Python wrapper for IgBLAST v1.9, with IMGT germline references. Reads were filtered out if the reads had weak V/J assignments (E-value above 1e-6), no CDR3, stop codons, out-of-frame junctions, or ambiguous translated residues. V3J clonotypes were defined as sequences sharing an identical inferred V gene, J gene, and CDR3 amino acid sequence. To compute the percentage overlap between repertoires, the number of shared unique clonotypes was divided by the size of the smaller repertoire. Repertoire richness was assessed with RTK rarefaction, the Chao1 estimator, and Recon v2.1 estimates of unobserved clonotypes. For all TCRbeta clonotypes obtained by the gDNA method from a few donors, generation probabilities were computed with OLGA. As stored in TCRdb, this immuneACCESS dataset retains in-frame rearrangements with V and J assigned. A fraction of the clones does not appear; measured against another copy, unresolved V genes explain less than half of the discrepancy, and the remainder lacks a known reason. V and J calls and clone size follow that table, whereas D and trimming were derived from the DNA. The sample contains about 1.9 million clones, around 95% of them found a single time. Roughly 1.7% of the sample comes from the top ten.

Clipping removes 0 bases from V and 3 bases from J, with 2 as the unmatched junction base count. The germline V gene provides CDR1 SQVTM and CDR2 ANQGSEA. From the cysteine through the phenylalanine, the CDR3 covers 14 amino acids. The DNA shown is the 42-base CDR3, in frame from base 1. The data stem from a study of shared clonotypes between healthy human individuals (dated by TCRdb to 2020 to 2022). Concerning the study at large: The cohort included three men and a couple of women between 18 and 49 years of age. Per donor, leukapheresis produced somewhere between about 0.85 and 8.9 billion PBMCs. For each donor, three plates each were used for CD4 naive and CD4 memory, two plates were used for CD8 naive, and one plate was used for CD8 memory. To estimate repertoire size and how much clonotype sharing occurs between individuals, the study deeply sequenced the blood TCR repertoires of several healthy adults. To increase sequencing depth and limit assay-specific biases, TCR repertoire library preparation and sequencing were carried out by different laboratories using diverse techniques. Findings and caveats that apply to the study as a whole: Pairwise subsampling led to the expectation that sequencing depth would affect the degree of clonotype sharing among donors. Even with the large sequencing depth, rarefaction of the sorted-subset datasets indicated that sequencing was incomplete. Naive subsets generally had larger estimated clonotype richness than memory subsets did. Sampling was limited to blood, and TCR repertoires in tissue likely differ from TCR repertoires in blood. Higher generation probabilities were observed for clonotypes shared by all four sorted-subset donors than for non-shared clonotypes. Around 5.4% of naive CD4, roughly 3.6% of naive CD8, roughly 2.5% of memory CD4, and 0.35% to 0.5% of memory CD8 clonotypes were shared across a few donors. Because the study included a small number of donors, the genetic and exposure-history diversity represented was limited.

CD8 naive samples were obtained by positive selection for CCR7 among CD45RO-negative cells, yielding a CD45RA+CCR7+ population from which TemRA cells were excluded. The donors were healthy, HIV-negative adults with no recently reported acute infections or vaccinations. Every donor was a Caucasian adult residing in Nashville, Tennessee, USA. Blood was collected by leukapheresis, and PBMCs were isolated by Ficoll-Histopaque density gradient centrifugation and then cryopreserved in liquid nitrogen vapor phase. Analytical flow cytometry was used to check the purity and quantity of each magnetically sorted T cell population. Genomic DNA was isolated from each sorted fraction and quantified by UV absorbance on a Nanodrop 2000c.

Sequencing used naive CD8+ T cells from PBMCs. The sample's cell subset or site, from its label and the paper: CD45RA+CCR7+. Here the chain combines TRBV29-1 and TRBJ2-1, and TRBD1 matches 7 of the central bases. This receptor was taken from a man younger than 30 in good health. Some clones in this sample may be carry-over from other donors' samples. At the DNA level, the sequence is TGCAGCGTTGAAGATCGGGACAGCTACAATGAGCAGTTCTTC. This sequence encodes CSVEDRDSYNEQFF.